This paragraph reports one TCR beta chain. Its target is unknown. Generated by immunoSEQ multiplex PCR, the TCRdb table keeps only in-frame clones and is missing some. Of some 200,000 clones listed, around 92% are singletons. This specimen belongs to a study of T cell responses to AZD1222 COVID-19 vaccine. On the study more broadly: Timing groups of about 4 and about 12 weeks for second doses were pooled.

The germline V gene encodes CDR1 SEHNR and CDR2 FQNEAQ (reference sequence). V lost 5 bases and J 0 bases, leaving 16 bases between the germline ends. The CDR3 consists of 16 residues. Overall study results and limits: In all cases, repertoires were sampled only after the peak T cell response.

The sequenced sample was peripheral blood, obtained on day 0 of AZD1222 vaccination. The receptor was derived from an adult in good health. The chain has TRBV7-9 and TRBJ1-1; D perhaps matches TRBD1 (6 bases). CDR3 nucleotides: TGTGCCAGCAGCCGTGGACAGTTTGCTATGAACACTGAAGCTTTCTTT. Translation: CASSRGQFAMNTEAFF.